The 29 T cell receptor beta chains listed next were all sequenced from one sample in a study of blood T cell repertoires in COVID-19. TCRdb's copy holds only in-frame clones and misses some; the assay was immunoSEQ multiplex PCR. The sample has 200,000 to 250,000 clones, almost 85% seen once; the top ten hold around 10%. The specimen sequenced was PBMCs or T cells enriched from blood (not recorded which). The origin of the receptors is a woman aged 50 to 60 with acute COVID-19.

The chain has TRBV6-5 and TRBJ2-3; a weak D match, TRBD1 (7 bases). Trimming took 2 bases from V and 3 from J, leaving 12 bases between them. The germline V gene encodes CDR1 MNHEY and CDR2 SVGAGI. The CDR3 has 15 residues. In DNA, the CDR3 is TGTGCCAGCAGTTACAGGGGGCGGGAAACAGATACGCAGTATTTT. Amino acid sequence: CASSYRGRETDTQYF.

The rearrangement joins TRBV5-1 to TRBJ2-3; 9 bases match TRBD2. The CDR3 is made up of 16 amino acids. Germline CDR1 is SGHRS and CDR2 is YFSETQ. Trimming cost V 0 bases and J 3 bases; bases outside gene matches: 5. CDR3 protein: CASSLGVSGGTDTQYF. The CDR3 DNA sequence: TGCGCCAGCAGCTTGGGGGTTAGCGGGGGAACAGATACGCAGTATTTT.

This chain connects TRBV19 to TRBJ2-7; weak D call: TRBD2 (6 bases). This CDR3 has 14 residues. V lost 5 bases and J lost 9, with 20 bases in between. Germline-derived CDR1 and CDR2 are LNHDA and SQIVND (reference sequence). The CDR3 spells CASSSRDLNTRQYF. The CDR3 DNA follows: TGTGCCAGTAGTTCGCGGGACCTTAATACGAGGCAGTACTTC. The entire variable domain, with the rest obtained from reference TRBV19 and TRBJ2-7, is as follows: DGGITQSPKYLFRKEGQNVTLSCEQNLNHDAMYWYRQDPGQGLRLIYYSQIVNDFQKGDIAEGYSVSREKKESFPLTVTSAQKNPTAFYLCASSSRDLNTRQYFGPGTRLTVT.

V is TRBV19 and J is TRBJ1-1, with TRBD1 matching over 7 bases. CDR3 length: 14 amino acids. The V and J ends lost 9 bases and 4 bases, in that order; junction bases with no gene match: 11. From germline, CDR1 is LNHDA and CDR2 SQIVND (reference sequence). Here the CDR3 reads CASQRGRFITEAFF. CDR3 bases: TGTGCCAGCCAAAGGGGGCGATTTATCACTGAAGCTTTCTTT.

The V call is TRBV7-2, the J call TRBJ1-1; D remains ambiguous. Germline-derived CDR1 and CDR2 are SGHTA and FQGNSA. This CDR3 is 15 amino acids long. The ends were cut back, 5 bases at V and 0 bases at J, with 13 bases in the middle. The CDR3 loop is CASSPEGGLNTEAFF. CDR3 nucleotides: TGTGCCAGCAGCCCCGAAGGCGGTTTGAACACTGAAGCTTTCTTT. The variable domain in full, with the rest retrieved from reference TRBV7-2 and TRBJ1-1, is GAGVSQSPSNKVTEKGKDVELRCDPISGHTALYWYRQSLGQGLEFLIYFQGNSAPDKSGLPSDRFSAERTGGSVSTLTIQRTQQEDSAVYLCASSPEGGLNTEAFFGQGTRLTVV.

The chain uses TRBV7-6 and TRBJ1-6; D unresolved. From germline, CDR1 is SGHVS and CDR2 FNYEAQ. The CDR3 runs to 14 residues. Trimming pared 1 base from V and 10 bases from J, leaving 11 bases between. The CDR3 protein is CASSLGATGSPLHF. As DNA, the CDR3 is TGTGCCAGCAGCTTAGGAGCAACGGGGTCACCCCTCCACTTT.

The rearrangement uses TRBV21-1 and TRBJ1-5; TRBD1 is taken as the D call from the table, unchecked against the DNA. TRBV21-1 is shown as a pseudogene. The CDR3 loop spans 18 amino acids. As DNA, the CDR3 is TGTGCCAGCAGCCCAGGGGTGGGACAGGGGAAGTACAATCAGCCCCAGCATTTT. It yields the protein CASSPGVGQGKYNQPQHF.

The rearrangement joins TRBV2 to TRBJ1-4, with 7 positions matching TRBD1. The CDR3 spans 15 residues. V shed 5 bases and J 5 bases; nucleotides not matched to a gene: 8. CDR1 is SNHLY, CDR2 FYNNEI, per germline. The CDR3 DNA follows: TGTGCCAGCAGTCCTGACAGGGTGGGCAATGAAAAACTGTTTTTT. It is translated as CASSPDRVGNEKLFF.

As to this clone: The junction differs from germline at one of its ends, possibly a read error. The V and J genes are TRBV12-3 or TRBV12-4 and TRBJ1-2; 7 nucleotides align to TRBD1. This CDR3 is built from 13 residues. The CDR3 DNA reads as TGTGCCAGCAGCCAGTTTACCGCGCGGGACAGCCTCTTC. It encodes CASSQFTARDSLF.

The chain links TRBV30 to TRBJ1-4, with D maybe TRBD1 (5 bases). Germline CDR1 is GTSNPN and CDR2 is SVGIG (reference sequence). Trimming took off 2 bases at V and 0 bases at J, with 10 bases between the two ends. The length of the CDR3 is 15 residues. The CDR3 DNA reads TGTGCCTGGAGTAAAGAAGGGGCAACTAATGAAAAACTGTTTTTT. Protein: CAWSKEGATNEKLFF.

V gene TRBV19 combines with J gene TRBJ2-1; 8 nucleotides match TRBD2. Per germline, CDR1 LNHDA and CDR2 SQIVND (reference sequence). The CDR3 is 13 residues long. J was trimmed by 15 bases and V by 4 bases; bases with no gene match: 11. This CDR3 is CASSTPGLEVRFF. As DNA, the CDR3 is TGTGCCAGTAGTACCCCGGGACTAGAAGTTAGGTTCTTC.

The genes are TRBV21-1 and TRBJ2-1; TRBD1 is the table's D call and was not checked against the DNA. TRBV21-1 is a pseudogene segment. This CDR3 has 13 amino acids. CDR3 DNA sequence: TGTGCCAGCAGCAAAGGGACAGGCGGTGAGCAGTTCTTC. Translation gives CASSKGTGGEQFF.

This clone turned up a few times. The genes are TRBV5-5 and TRBJ1-2; no definite D call. Looked up from germline, CDR1 is SGHKS and CDR2 is YYEKEE (reference sequence). Deletions cut 0 bases from V and 3 bases from J, with 15 bases between. This CDR3 is built from 16 residues. CDR3 in amino acids: CASSLAVHSSDYGYTF. The CDR3 region has the DNA TGTGCCAGCAGCTTGGCCGTCCACTCCTCTGACTATGGCTACACCTTC. Filled out from reference TRBV5-5 and TRBJ1-2, the complete variable domain reads DAGVTQSPTHLIKTRGQQVTLRCSPISGHKSVSWYQQVLGQGPQFIFQYYEKEERGRGNFPDRFSARQFPNYSSELNVNALLLGDSALYLCASSLAVHSSDYGYTFGSGTRLTVV.

V usage is TRBV4-2 and J usage is TRBJ2-7, with TRBD2 matching over 12 bases. V dropped 1 base and J dropped 6; count of bases not matched to a gene: 13. CDR1 is LGHNA, CDR2 YNFKEQ, per germline. This CDR3 is built from 18 residues. This CDR3 is CASSQAPTRLAGVSEQYF. DNA of the CDR3: TGTGCCAGCAGCCAAGCTCCAACACGACTAGCGGGGGTGAGCGAGCAGTACTTC.

This chain joins TRBV19 and TRBJ2-3, with TRBD1 identical over 8 bases. V trimming: 7 bases; J trimming: 8 bases; junction bases outside the gene matches: 5. This CDR3 is 12 amino acids long. From germline, CDR1 is LNHDA and CDR2 SQIVND (reference sequence). CDR3 protein: CASTKQGGTQYF. The CDR3 nucleotides are TGTGCCAGTACCAAACAGGGGGGTACGCAGTATTTT.

In this sample, this clone turned up once. The V call is TRBV11-2, the J call TRBJ2-2; possibly TRBD1 for D (7 bases). This CDR3 has 16 amino acids. V lost 4 bases and J lost 7, with 19 bases in between. CDR1 SGHAT and CDR2 FQNNGV come from the germline V gene. The CDR3 reads CASSWMLGGGGGELFF. CDR3 nucleotides: TGTGCCAGCAGCTGGATGCTAGGAGGGGGCGGCGGGGAGCTGTTTTTT.

The V gene is TRBV11-2, the J gene TRBJ2-2; no definite D call. CDR3 length: 14 amino acids. The germline CDR1 and CDR2 sequences are SGHAT and FQNNGV. Trimming left V 5 bases short and J 1 base short, with 8 bases between. CDR3 amino acids: CASSLQRNTGELFF. The CDR3 region has the DNA TGTGCCAGCAGCCTACAGAGGAACACCGGGGAGCTGTTTTTT.

V is TRBV4-2 and J is TRBJ1-1; 8 nucleotides line up with TRBD1. Germline CDR1 is LGHNA and CDR2 is YNFKEQ. V shed 1 base, J shed 4 bases, and the junction held 5 bases outside the gene matches. The CDR3 contains 15 residues. The CDR3 here is CASSQVKQGGTEAFF. CDR3 bases: TGTGCCAGCAGCCAAGTCAAACAGGGGGGCACTGAAGCTTTCTTT.

V and J are TRBV29-1 and TRBJ1-2, with 8 bases identical to TRBD1. The CDR3 extends over 13 amino acids. J gave up 5 bases and V 7 bases, and 9 bases lay outside the gene matches. Per the germline V gene, CDR1 is SQVTM and CDR2 is ANQGSEA. CDR3 sequence: CSGGQGGIYGYTF. CDR3 nucleotides: TGCAGCGGTGGACAGGGAGGGATATATGGCTACACCTTC.

V and J are TRBV11-2 and TRBJ1-6; D gene uncertain. The CDR3 runs to 15 residues. V lost 1 base, J lost 3 bases, and 7 bases lay in between. Germline values: CDR1 SGHAT, CDR2 FQNNGV. The CDR3 reads CASSLGPDYNSPLHF. CDR3 coding DNA: TGTGCCAGCAGCTTAGGCCCAGACTATAATTCACCCCTCCACTTT.

The rearrangement uses TRBV9 and TRBJ1-6, with a weak D call TRBD1 (5 bases). Germline CDR1 and CDR2: SGDLS and YYNGEE. V was clipped by 0 bases and J by 13 bases, with 14 bases between them. CDR3 size: 14 residues. The CDR3 DNA follows: TGTGCCAGCAGCGTAGGTAGGGGTGGTTCGCCCCTCCACTTT. As protein: CASSVGRGGSPLHF.

This clone was observed many times. The chain employs TRBV4-2 and TRBJ1-3; D is possibly TRBD1 (6 bases). V was shortened by 5 bases and J by 0 bases, with 17 bases between the two germline ends. The CDR3 is 17 residues long. Per germline, CDR1 LGHNA and CDR2 YNFKEQ. CDR3 nucleotide sequence: TGTGCCAGCAGCTCCAGGACAGCCTATTCCTCTGGAAACACCATATATTTT. It is translated as CASSSRTAYSSGNTIYF.

The chain uses TRBV5-4 and TRBJ2-7; TRBD2 is a possible D gene (6 bases). CDR3 length: 14 amino acids. V dropped 4 bases and J dropped 3 bases, with 14 bases sitting between them. In germline, CDR1 is SGHNT, CDR2 YYREEE (reference sequence). The CDR3 reads CASSGRQGSYEQYF. In DNA form, the CDR3 reads TGTGCCAGCAGCGGGAGGCAGGGTAGCTACGAGCAGTACTTC.

This clone was picked up one time. The V call is TRBV19, the J call TRBJ1-2; 10 bases line up with TRBD1. The ends lost 6 bases at V and 7 bases at J; junction bases unmatched: 11. CDR1 LNHDA and CDR2 SQIVND come from the germline V gene (reference sequence). The CDR3 has 15 amino acids. In nucleotides, the CDR3 is TGTGCCAGTAGCCCGACAGGGGGCGCACTAGGTGGCTACACCTTC. Its translation is CASSPTGGALGGYTF.

The chain employs TRBV6-5 and TRBJ1-1; D is ambiguous. The V gene lost 0 bases and the J gene lost 5 bases, with 10 bases spanning the gap. Germline V gives CDR1 MNHEY, CDR2 SVGAGI. The CDR3 sequence is 14 residues long. The CDR3 loop reads CASSYSDRRTEAFF. CDR3 sequence (DNA): TGTGCCAGCAGTTACTCTGACCGGAGGACTGAAGCTTTCTTT.

V usage is TRBV2 and J usage is TRBJ2-7; 9 bases match TRBD1. Germline CDR1 SNHLY, CDR2 FYNNEI. The CDR3 runs to 14 residues. With 6 bases clipped from V and 6 bases from J, the junction kept 9 bases outside the gene matches. The CDR3 region has the DNA TGTGCCAGCAGCATGGACAGGGGAGCGGGCGAGCAGTACTTC. Protein: CASSMDRGAGEQYF.

The chain uses TRBV19 and TRBJ1-1, with TRBD1 matching 10 bases. Germline values: CDR1 LNHDA, CDR2 SQIVND (reference sequence). Trimming removed 8 bases from V and 10 bases from J; junction bases left unmatched: 19. The CDR3 contains 16 residues. In DNA form, the CDR3 reads TGTGCCAGTGGATTCGTCCAAGGACAGGGGGTTTTGGGAGCTTTCTTT. Translated, it gives CASGFVQGQGVLGAFF.

V is TRBV7-9 and J is TRBJ1-1; 10 bases map to TRBD1. The CDR3 is 13 amino acids. V dropped 6 bases and J dropped 4; count of bases not matched to a gene: 2. The germline CDR1 and CDR2 sequences are SEHNR and FQNEAQ (reference sequence). This chain's CDR3 is CASRDRGSTEAFF. The CDR3 region has the DNA TGTGCCAGCAGGGACAGGGGGAGCACTGAAGCTTTCTTT.

The genes are TRBV30 and TRBJ2-7; possibly TRBD1 for D (6 bases). Trimming took 3 bases from V and 6 from J, leaving 15 bases between them. CDR1 and CDR2 from the germline V gene are GTSNPN and SVGIG (reference sequence). CDR3 length equals 13 residues. The CDR3 sequence: CAWSRQVALEQYF. Written as DNA, the CDR3 is TGTGCCTGGAGCCGACAGGTGGCCCTCGAGCAGTACTTC. Complete variable domain (other parts from reference TRBV30 and TRBJ2-7): SQTIHQWPATLVQPVGSPLSLECTVEGTSNPNLYWYRQAAGRGLQLLFYSVGIGQISSEVPQNLSASRPQDRQFILSSKKLLLSDSGFYLCAWSRQVALEQYFGPGTRLTVT.